This is a list of T cell receptor beta chains from one sample in a study of neurological immune-mediated disorders. TCRdb itself ran the 5' RACE reads through MiXCR, one entry per CDR3 protein. The repertoire has tens of thousands of distinct CDR3 sequences, 17% of them found once; the top ten carry approximately 15%. Source material: PBMCs. The receptors here all came from a woman in her thirties or forties in good health. The CDR3 runs from the conserved cysteine through the conserved F or W. A D gene is named only where the DNA matches it firmly. The listing skips clone size in some rows; elsewhere it reads once, few, many or a size class.

>TRBJ1-4|TRBD1|many|TRBV6-6
TGTGCCAGCAGTTACGGGGGACAGGGTGACGAAAAACTGTTTTTT
CASSYGGQGDEKLFF
>TRBJ1-2|-|-|TRBV13
TGTGCCAGCAATCAACGGGGACCTTCCTATGGCTACACCTTC
CASNQRGPSYGYTF
>TRBJ1-5|-|many|TRBV15
TGTGCCACCAGCAGAGGCCGCCGGGGCAATCAGCCCCAGCATTTT
CATSRGRRGNQPQHF
>TRBJ1-2|-|many|TRBV2
TGTGCCAGCAGGGGGGGCTCGGGCTACACCTTC
CASRGGSGYTF
>TRBJ2-7|-|many|TRBV7-3
TGTGCCAGGAGGATAAACGAGCAGTACTTC
CARRINEQYF
>TRBJ2-3|TRBD2|many|TRBV6-1
TGTGCCAGCAGACTAGCGGAGGTCTACACAGATACGCAGTATTTT
CASRLAEVYTDTQYF
>TRBJ1-6|-|many|TRBV7-8
TGTGCCAGCAGCTTAGTGCAGTTAAAAGCGTGGAATTCACCCCTCCACTTT
CASSLVQLKAWNSPLHF
>TRBJ2-1|-|-|TRBV2
TGTGCCAGTATGTGGGCGAATGATGAGCAGTTCTTC
CASMWANDEQFF
>TRBJ1-2|TRBD1|many|TRBV6-2/TRBV6-3
TGTGCCAGCAGTTACTCCCCGACAGGGGCTTATGGCTACACCTTC
CASSYSPTGAYGYTF
>TRBJ2-1|TRBD2|many|TRBV27
TGTGCCAGCAGTTTCGGGGGGGCTTCTGAGCAGTTCTTC
CASSFGGASEQFF
>TRBJ2-7|TRBD1|-|TRBV6-6
TGTGCCAGCAGCTGGGACAGGAGCTCCTACGAGCAGTACTTC
CASSWDRSSYEQYF
>TRBJ1-1|-|-|TRBV12-3/TRBV12-4
TGTGCCAGCAGACCTGACACGATGAACACTGAAGCTTTCTTT
CASRPDTMNTEAFF
>TRBJ1-2|TRBD1|many|TRBV5-1
TGCGCCAGCAGCAAACTCGACAGGGCAGGTCACTATGGCTACACCTTC
CASSKLDRAGHYGYTF
>TRBJ1-2|-|many|TRBV5-1
TGCGCCAGCAGCTTCGGCCAGGGCTATGGCTACACCTTC
CASSFGQGYGYTF
>TRBJ2-3|-|many|TRBV20-1
TGCAGTGCTAGAGATACTTACACAGATACGCAGTATTTT
CSARDTYTDTQYF
>TRBJ1-6|-|many|TRBV7-6
TGTGCCAGCAGCTTGTCAGGGGCCGGCTATAATTCACCCCTCCACTTT
CASSLSGAGYNSPLHF
>TRBJ1-4|-|-|TRBV5-1
TGCGCCAGCAGCTCAGGAATTACAACTAATGAAAAACTGTTTTTT
CASSSGITTNEKLFF
>TRBJ2-5|-|many|TRBV20-1
TGCAGTGCCAGAGGGACGCAACAAGAGACCCAGTACTTC
CSARGTQQETQYF
>TRBJ2-3|TRBD1|many|TRBV12-3/TRBV12-4
TGTGCCAGCAGCCGACAGGGGGCATCTTCAGATACGCAGTATTTT
CASSRQGASSDTQYF
>TRBJ2-3|TRBD2|many|TRBV20-1
TGCAGTGCTAGAGAGGGACTAGCGAATAAAGATACGCAGTATTTT
CSAREGLANKDTQYF
>TRBJ1-5|-|many|TRBV21-1
TGTGCCAGCAGCAAAGATGTGATGGACGGGTTTGGGGGCCCCGTCCTTCAGCCCCAGCATTTT
CASSKDVMDGFGGPVLQPQHF
>TRBJ2-5|TRBD2|-|TRBV5-1
TGCGCCAGCAGCGGTAGCGGGATGGAGACCCAGTACTTC
CASSGSGMETQYF
>TRBJ2-4|-|many|TRBV5-1
TGCGCCAGCAGCCAGGTACAGGGCTCTCTGGCCAAAAACATTCAGTACTTC
CASSQVQGSLAKNIQYF
>TRBJ2-5|TRBD2|once|TRBV7-2
TGTGCCAGCAGCTTTAGCGGGGGGGCGGGGGAGACCCAGTACTTC
CASSFSGGAGETQYF
>TRBJ2-5|-|many|TRBV20-1
TGCAGTGCTAGAGACGGATACCGTACGGAGACCCAGTACTTC
CSARDGYRTETQYF
>TRBJ2-1|TRBD1|many|TRBV5-1
TGCGCCAGCAGCTTGGGTAACAGGGGGCTATACAATGAGCAGTTCTTC
CASSLGNRGLYNEQFF
>TRBJ1-3|-|many|TRBV27
TGTGCCAGCAGTTTAGCAGGGGAAGGAAACACCATATATTTT
CASSLAGEGNTIYF